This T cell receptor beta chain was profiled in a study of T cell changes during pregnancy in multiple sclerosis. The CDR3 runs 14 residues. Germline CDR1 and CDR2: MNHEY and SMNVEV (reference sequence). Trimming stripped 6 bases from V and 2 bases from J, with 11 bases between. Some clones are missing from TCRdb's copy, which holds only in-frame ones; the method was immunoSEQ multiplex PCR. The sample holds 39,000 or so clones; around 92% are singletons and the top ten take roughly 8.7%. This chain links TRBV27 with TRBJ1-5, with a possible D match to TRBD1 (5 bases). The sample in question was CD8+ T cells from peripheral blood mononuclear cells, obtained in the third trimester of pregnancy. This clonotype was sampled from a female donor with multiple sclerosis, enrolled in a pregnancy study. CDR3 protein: CASSRGGGNQPQHF. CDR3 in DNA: TGTGCCAGCAGCCGCGGAGGGGGCAATCAGCCCCAGCATTTT.